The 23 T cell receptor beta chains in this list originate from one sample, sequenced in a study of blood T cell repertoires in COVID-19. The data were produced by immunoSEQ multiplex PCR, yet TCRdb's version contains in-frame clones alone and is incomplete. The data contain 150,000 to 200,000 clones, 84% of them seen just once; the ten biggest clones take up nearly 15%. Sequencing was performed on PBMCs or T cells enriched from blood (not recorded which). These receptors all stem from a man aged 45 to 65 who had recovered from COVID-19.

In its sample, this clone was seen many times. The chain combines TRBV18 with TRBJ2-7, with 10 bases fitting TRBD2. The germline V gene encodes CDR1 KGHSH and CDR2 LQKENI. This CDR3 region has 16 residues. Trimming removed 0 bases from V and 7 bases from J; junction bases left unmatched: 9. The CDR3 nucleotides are TGTGCCAGCTCACCACCGGTCCAGCGGGGGGGAGGTGAGCAGTACTTC. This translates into CASSPPVQRGGGEQYF. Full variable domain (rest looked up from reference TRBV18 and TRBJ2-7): NAGVMQNPRHLVRRRGQEARLRCSPMKGHSHVYWYRQLPEEGLKFMVYLQKENIIDESGMPKERFSAEFPKEGPSILRIQQVVRGDSAAYFCASSPPVQRGGGEQYFGPGTRLTVT.

The CDR3: CASSRGQRNTEAFF. The CDR3 nucleotides are TGTGCCAGTAGTCGGGGACAGCGGAACACTGAAGCTTTCTTT. The chain links TRBV19 to TRBJ1-1, with 7 nucleotides matching TRBD1. The CDR3 is made up of 14 amino acids. Germline lookup yields CDR1 LNHDA and CDR2 SQIVND (reference sequence). Germline trimming cut 5 bases from V and 1 base from J; bases unmatched to any gene: 4.

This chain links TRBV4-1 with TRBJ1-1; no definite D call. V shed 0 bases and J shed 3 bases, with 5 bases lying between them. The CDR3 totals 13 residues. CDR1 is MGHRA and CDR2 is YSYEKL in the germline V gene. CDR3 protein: CASSQDPDTEAFF. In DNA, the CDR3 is TGCGCCAGCAGCCAAGACCCGGACACTGAAGCTTTCTTT.

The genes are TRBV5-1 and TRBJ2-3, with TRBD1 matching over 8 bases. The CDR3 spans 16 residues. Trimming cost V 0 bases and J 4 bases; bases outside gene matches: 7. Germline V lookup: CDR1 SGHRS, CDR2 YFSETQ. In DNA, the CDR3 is TGCGCCAGCAGCTTGGATTCCCAGGGGGCTTCAGATACGCAGTATTTT. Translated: CASSLDSQGASDTQYF.

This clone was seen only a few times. Here the CDR3 DNA reads TGTGCCAGCAGTTTAAGGTTGACTAGCGGCACCGGGGAGCTGTTTTTT. Protein product: CASSLRLTSGTGELFF. V usage is TRBV27 and J usage is TRBJ2-2; TRBD2 matches at 9 bases. From germline, CDR1 is MNHEY and CDR2 SMNVEV (reference sequence). This CDR3 spans 16 amino acids. V shed 2 bases, J shed 4 bases, and the junction held 5 bases outside the gene matches.

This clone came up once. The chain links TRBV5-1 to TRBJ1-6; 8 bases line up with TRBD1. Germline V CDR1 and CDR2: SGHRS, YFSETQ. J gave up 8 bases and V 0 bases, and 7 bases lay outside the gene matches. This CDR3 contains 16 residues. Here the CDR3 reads CASSLAPTGAYSPLHF. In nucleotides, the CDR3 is TGCGCCAGCAGCTTGGCCCCGACAGGGGCATATTCACCCCTCCACTTT.

Written as DNA, the CDR3 is TGTGCCAGCAGCCGGACTAGCGGGGGCACTTTGGAGACCCAGTACTTC. It yields the protein CASSRTSGGTLETQYF. The chain combines TRBV7-9 with TRBJ2-5; 13 bases are a match to TRBD2. Germline CDR1 SEHNR, CDR2 FQNEAQ (reference sequence). There are 16 residues in the CDR3. Trimming removed 5 bases from V and 5 bases from J; junction bases left unmatched: 8.

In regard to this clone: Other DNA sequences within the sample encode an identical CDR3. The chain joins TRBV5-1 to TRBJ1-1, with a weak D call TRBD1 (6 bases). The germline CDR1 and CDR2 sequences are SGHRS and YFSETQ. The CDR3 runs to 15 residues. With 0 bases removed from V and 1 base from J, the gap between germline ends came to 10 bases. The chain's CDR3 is CASSLAGAGNTEAFF. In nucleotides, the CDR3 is TGCGCCAGCAGCTTGGCAGGGGCCGGGAACACTGAAGCTTTCTTT. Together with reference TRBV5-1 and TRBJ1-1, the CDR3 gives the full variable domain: KAGVTQTPRYLIKTRGQQVTLSCSPISGHRSVSWYQQTPGQGLQFLFEYFSETQRNKGNFPGRFSGRQFSNSRSEMNVSTLELGDSALYLCASSLAGAGNTEAFFGQGTRLTVV.

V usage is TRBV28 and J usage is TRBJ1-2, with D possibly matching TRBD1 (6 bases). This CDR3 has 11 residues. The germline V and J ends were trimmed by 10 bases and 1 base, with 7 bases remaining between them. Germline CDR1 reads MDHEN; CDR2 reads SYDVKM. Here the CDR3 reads CATDSNYGYTF. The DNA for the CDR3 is TGTGCCACGGACAGTAACTATGGCTACACCTTC.

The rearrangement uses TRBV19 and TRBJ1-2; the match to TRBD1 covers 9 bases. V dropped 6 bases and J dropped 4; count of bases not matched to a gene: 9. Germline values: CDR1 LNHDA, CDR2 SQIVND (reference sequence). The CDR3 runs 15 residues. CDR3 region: CASSSWTGVGYGYTF. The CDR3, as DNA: TGTGCCAGTAGCAGTTGGACAGGGGTAGGCTATGGCTACACCTTC.

The CDR3 DNA sequence: TGCGCCAGTAACCCGGGGGGCCGGGACAATGAGCAGTTCTTC. As protein: CASNPGGRDNEQFF. This chain uses TRBV5-1 with TRBJ2-1, with a weak D call TRBD2 (7 bases). The CDR3 extends over 14 amino acids. Germline values: CDR1 SGHRS, CDR2 YFSETQ. V lost 8 bases, J lost 5 bases, and 17 bases lay in between.

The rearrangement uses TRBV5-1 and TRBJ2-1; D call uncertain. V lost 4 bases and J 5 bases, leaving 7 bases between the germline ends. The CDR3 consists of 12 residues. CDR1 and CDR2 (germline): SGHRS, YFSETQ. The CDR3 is CASSPLHNEQFF. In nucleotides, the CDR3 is TGCGCCAGCAGCCCACTACACAATGAGCAGTTCTTC.

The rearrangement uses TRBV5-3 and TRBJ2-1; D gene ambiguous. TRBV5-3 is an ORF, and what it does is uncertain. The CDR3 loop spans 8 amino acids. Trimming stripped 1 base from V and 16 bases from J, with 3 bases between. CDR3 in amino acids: CARSLIFF. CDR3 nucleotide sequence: TGTGCCAGAAGCTTGATATTCTTC.

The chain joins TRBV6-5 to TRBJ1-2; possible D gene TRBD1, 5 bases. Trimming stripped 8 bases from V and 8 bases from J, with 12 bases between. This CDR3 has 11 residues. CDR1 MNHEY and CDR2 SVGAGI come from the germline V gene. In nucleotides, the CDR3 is TGTGCCAGCGTCGGCGCAGGGGGCTACACCTTC. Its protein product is CASVGAGGYTF.

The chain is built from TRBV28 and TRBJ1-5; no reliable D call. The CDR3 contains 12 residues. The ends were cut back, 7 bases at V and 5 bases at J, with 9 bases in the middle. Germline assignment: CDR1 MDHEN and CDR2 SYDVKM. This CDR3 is CASNNRYQPQHF. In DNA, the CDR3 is TGTGCCAGCAATAACAGATATCAGCCCCAGCATTTT.

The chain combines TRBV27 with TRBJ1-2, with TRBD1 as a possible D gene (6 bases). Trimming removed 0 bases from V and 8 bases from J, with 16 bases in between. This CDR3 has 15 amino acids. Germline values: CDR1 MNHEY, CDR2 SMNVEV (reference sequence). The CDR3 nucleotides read TGTGCCAGCAGTTTATCGGGGTCCGGGACAACCGGCTACACCTTC. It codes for CASSLSGSGTTGYTF.

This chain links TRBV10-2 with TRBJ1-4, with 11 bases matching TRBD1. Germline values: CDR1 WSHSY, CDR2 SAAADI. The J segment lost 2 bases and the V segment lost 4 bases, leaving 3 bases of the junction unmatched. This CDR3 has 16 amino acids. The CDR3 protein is CASSARTGGTNEKLFF. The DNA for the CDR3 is TGCGCCAGCAGTGCCCGGACAGGGGGCACTAATGAAAAACTGTTTTTT.

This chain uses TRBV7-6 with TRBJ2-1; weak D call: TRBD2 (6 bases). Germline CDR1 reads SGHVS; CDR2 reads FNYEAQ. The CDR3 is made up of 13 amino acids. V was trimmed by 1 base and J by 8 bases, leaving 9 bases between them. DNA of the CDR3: TGTGCCAGCAGCTTAGTCAGGGAGGATGAGCAGTTCTTC. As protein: CASSLVREDEQFF.

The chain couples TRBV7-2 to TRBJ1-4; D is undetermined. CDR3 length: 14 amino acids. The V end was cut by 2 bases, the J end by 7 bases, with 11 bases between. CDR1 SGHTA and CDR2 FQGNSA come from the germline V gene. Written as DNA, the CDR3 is TGTGCCAGCAGCTTAATGTCACAGATTGAAAAACTGTTTTTT. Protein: CASSLMSQIEKLFF.

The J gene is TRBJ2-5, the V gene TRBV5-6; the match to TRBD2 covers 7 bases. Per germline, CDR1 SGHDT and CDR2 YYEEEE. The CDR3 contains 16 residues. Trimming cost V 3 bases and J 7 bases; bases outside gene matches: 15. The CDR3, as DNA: TGTGCCAGCAGCTCCGACTTCGGGGGGTTGGACGGGACCCAGTACTTC. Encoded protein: CASSSDFGGLDGTQYF.

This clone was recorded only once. This CDR3 reads CASTPDSRNTEAFF. The DNA for the CDR3 is TGTGCCAGCACGCCGGACAGTCGGAACACTGAAGCTTTCTTT. The genes are TRBV7-9 and TRBJ1-1, with TRBD1 as a possible D gene (6 bases). This CDR3 contains 14 residues. V was trimmed by 7 bases and J by 1 base, leaving 13 bases between them. Germline V gene sequence: CDR1 SEHNR, CDR2 FQNEAQ (reference sequence). Supplemented by reference TRBV7-9 and TRBJ1-1, the full variable domain reads DTGVSQNPRHKITKRGQNVTFRCDPISEHNRLYWYRQTLGQGPEFLTYFQNEAQLEKSRLLSDRFSAERPKGSFSTLEIQRTEQGDSAMYLCASTPDSRNTEAFFGQGTRLTVV.

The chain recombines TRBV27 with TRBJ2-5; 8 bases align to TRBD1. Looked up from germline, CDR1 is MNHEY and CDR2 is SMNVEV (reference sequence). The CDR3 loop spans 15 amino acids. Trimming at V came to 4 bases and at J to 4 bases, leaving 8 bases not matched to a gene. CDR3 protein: CASSSRGHRGETQYF. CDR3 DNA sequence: TGTGCCAGCAGTTCCAGGGGGCATAGAGGAGAGACCCAGTACTTC.

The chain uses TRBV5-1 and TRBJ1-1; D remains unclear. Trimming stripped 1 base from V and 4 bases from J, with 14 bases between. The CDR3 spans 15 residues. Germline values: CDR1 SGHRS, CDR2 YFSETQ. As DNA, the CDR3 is TGCGCCAGCAGCTTGTCTAGGCCCTTGGGCACTGAAGCTTTCTTT. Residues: CASSLSRPLGTEAFF.